These T cell receptor beta chains were read from a single sample in a study of cytomegalovirus exposure and HLA in healthy donors. Method: immunoSEQ multiplex PCR; TCRdb's copy keeps in-frame clones and lacks some. The data hold some 150,000 clones, with approximately 80% observed a single time. Sequencing input: PBMCs. All receptors come from a woman between 25 and 40 years old in good health and CMV-seropositive. Each CDR3 is given with its conserved first and last residue. Each record gives: CDR3 protein, V gene, J gene, D gene. The D gene is left open where the match is weak.

CASSSVTGAYGYTF	TRBV11-2	TRBJ1-2	TRBD1
CASSLRLDRAGTGELFF	TRBV7-3	TRBJ2-2	TRBD1
CASSGQSGETQYF	TRBV27	TRBJ2-5	NA
CASSYSLVEWNTEAFF	TRBV6-5	TRBJ1-1	NA
CASSGGISNQPQHF	TRBV7-8	TRBJ1-5	NA
CASNGRGFSGANVLTF	TRBV28	TRBJ2-6	TRBD1
CASSSRGQGTEAFF	TRBV7-8	TRBJ1-1	TRBD1
CASSITSGLAGGRRGEQYF	TRBV5-1	TRBJ2-7	TRBD2
CASSPLYRVPTDTQYF	TRBV18	TRBJ2-3	NA
CASSQSSNPTREDQPQHF	TRBV23-1	TRBJ1-5	NA
CASSQGSGGYGYTF	TRBV4-1	TRBJ1-2	NA
CASSLYSGANVLTF	TRBV28	TRBJ2-6	NA
CASSKGWGGSDIQYF	TRBV27	TRBJ2-4	TRBD2
CASSLESDGNSGYTF	TRBV5-1	TRBJ1-2	NA
CASGGSRKTQYF	TRBV7-6	TRBJ2-5	TRBD2
CASSYPGQGYSPLHF	TRBV6-6	TRBJ1-6	TRBD1
CASSDLTGGVYSNQPQHF	TRBV6-1	TRBJ1-5	TRBD1
CAISEMWGGLTDTQYF	TRBV10-3	TRBJ2-3	NA
CASRSQASLPGELFF	TRBV5-1	TRBJ2-2	NA
CASSHGVDYQETQYF	TRBV4-2	TRBJ2-5	NA
CASSQTGTETQYF	TRBV7-9	TRBJ2-5	TRBD1
CASTFAGGPASGYTF	TRBV5-6	TRBJ1-2	NA
CASSWPSSPLHF	TRBV11-2	TRBJ1-6	NA
CASSPPGQVRDEQYF	TRBV18	TRBJ2-7	TRBD1
CASSPSRQTETQYF	TRBV16	TRBJ2-5	NA
CASQTYGVRETQYF	TRBV25-1	TRBJ2-5	NA
CSSSPLSWEWTEAFF	TRBV7-9	TRBJ1-1	NA
CASSSWGQEEAFF	TRBV27	TRBJ1-1	NA
CASSLAGEDGYTF	TRBV7-8	TRBJ1-2	NA
CASSLAMRRSTDTQYF	TRBV5-1	TRBJ2-3	NA
CASSAGAGSTDTQYF	TRBV6-4	TRBJ2-3	TRBD2
CASSPVSRYSYEQYF	TRBV4-1	TRBJ2-7	NA
CASSWGPDMNTEAFF	TRBV27	TRBJ1-1	NA
CASRTISGGNYGYTF	TRBV28	TRBJ1-2	NA
CASRPTAGGRGYTF	TRBV6-5	TRBJ1-2	TRBD1
CASSPFMRRGNTIYF	TRBV7-3	TRBJ1-3	NA
CASSERRGRPGEQYF	TRBV6-1	TRBJ2-7	NA
CASQVNTEAFF	TRBV2	TRBJ1-1	NA
CASSLGDRAMETQYF	TRBV7-6	TRBJ2-5	TRBD1
CSVAYQGLSYEQYF	TRBV29-1	TRBJ2-7	NA
CASSKNIQDLKDTNEKLFF	TRBV21-1	TRBJ1-4	NA
CASSVWDRANAGELFF	TRBV25-1	TRBJ2-2	TRBD1
CASSPRGGTGGELFF	TRBV9	TRBJ2-2	TRBD2
CASSPGLFYEQYF	TRBV27	TRBJ2-7	NA
CASSLLRTSRTEAFF	TRBV7-2	TRBJ1-1	NA
CASSQLGTMGRQPQHF	TRBV4-1	TRBJ1-5	NA
CASSVPTAGTGRQETQYF	TRBV10-2	TRBJ2-5	TRBD1
CASQHGQTLDEQYF	TRBV25-1	TRBJ2-7	NA
CASSFSGQGADTQYF	TRBV7-9	TRBJ2-3	TRBD1
CASSLSGRQGGGELFF	TRBV27	TRBJ2-2	NA
CASSPFRGASDEQYF	TRBV5-1	TRBJ2-7	NA
CASSLGKEGNYGYTF	TRBV5-6	TRBJ1-2	NA
CASSTQRGGEQYF	TRBV7-3	TRBJ2-7	TRBD2
CASSSTSARQDTQYF	TRBV18	TRBJ2-3	NA
CASSLDGPEQYF	TRBV7-9	TRBJ2-7	NA
CASSPRDSTYEQYF	TRBV4-1	TRBJ2-7	TRBD1
CASSPDSNSPLHF	TRBV18	TRBJ1-6	NA
CASSLTTSGDQETQYF	TRBV7-9	TRBJ2-5	TRBD2
CASSSTNEKLFF	TRBV27	TRBJ1-4	NA
CAISEVGGNTEAFF	TRBV10-3	TRBJ1-1	NA